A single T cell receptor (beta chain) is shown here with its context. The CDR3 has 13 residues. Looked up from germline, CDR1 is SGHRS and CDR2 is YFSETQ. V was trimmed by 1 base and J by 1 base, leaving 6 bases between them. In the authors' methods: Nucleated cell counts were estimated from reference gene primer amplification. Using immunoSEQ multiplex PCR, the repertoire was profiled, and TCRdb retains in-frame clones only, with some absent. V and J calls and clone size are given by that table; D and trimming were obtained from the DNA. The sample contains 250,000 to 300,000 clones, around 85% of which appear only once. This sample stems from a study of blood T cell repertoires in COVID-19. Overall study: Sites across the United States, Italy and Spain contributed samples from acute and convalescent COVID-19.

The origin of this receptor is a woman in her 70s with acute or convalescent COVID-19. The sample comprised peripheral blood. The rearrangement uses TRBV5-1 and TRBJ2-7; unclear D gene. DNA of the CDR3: TGCGCCAGCAGCTTGAAGCCGTCCTACGAGCAGTACTTC. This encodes CASSLKPSYEQYF.